This entry is about one TCR beta chain. The clone's antigen remains unknown. No per-base quality is available; no much larger clone lies one base away. Cut back by 6 bases and 5 bases, the V and J ends lie 17 bases apart. Looking up the germline V gene (reference sequence) yields CDR1 SEHNR and CDR2 FQNEAQ. Reading from cysteine to phenylalanine, the CDR3 counts 15 amino acids. The sequence is cut down to CDR3 DNA, 45 bases in frame from base 1. These data belong to a study of OX40 agonist ivuxolimab in advanced cancers. Background for the entire study: Ivuxolimab, which targeted the costimulatory receptor OX40 (CD134), was an agonistic, fully human IgG2 monoclonal antibody. The purpose of peripheral TCRbeta sequencing was to test whether ivuxolimab changed TCR sequence diversity and led to clonal T-cell expansion. A male proportion of about 79% and a mean age of about 60 years, ranging from roughly 20 to 80, were recorded for the dose-escalation cohort. The paper covers the monotherapy dose-escalation part of the phase I ivuxolimab trial, which included N = 52 patients. Partial responses occurred in three dose-escalation patients: two with cutaneous melanoma and one with hepatocellular carcinoma. Intravenous ivuxolimab was administered to patients every 2 weeks at six dose levels: 0.01, 0.1, 0.3, 1.5, 3 and 10 mg/kg. Prior anti-PD-1, anti-PD-L1 or anti-CTLA-4 therapy was permitted, and checkpoint inhibitors had been received by under 50% of dose-escalation patients. Of the approximately 53 patients in dose escalation, 19 had hepatocellular carcinoma, some 15 had melanoma, 9 had renal cell carcinoma and 9 had head and neck cancer. General conclusions and limits of the study: At doses of 0.1 to 3.0 mg/kg, clonal expansion of both CD4+ and CD8+ blood T cells was observed from baseline to week 6. In the 0.1-3.0 mg/kg groups, partial responders had among the lowest normalized peripheral clonal expansion, particularly in CD8+ T cells. After ivuxolimab, expanded clones were on average more numerous among CD8+ T cells than among CD4+ T cells. The antigen specificity of the peripheral T cells that underwent clonal expansion was not determined. Low levels of normalized T-cell clonal expansion were also seen in some patients who did not respond.

Genomic DNA was isolated from the sorted cells so that the TCRbeta CDR3 region could be sequenced. The immunoSEQ Assay was used for sequencing of TCRbeta CDR3 regions. Imported from immuneACCESS, the table was reduced by TCRdb to in-frame sequences with V and J called. These copies leave out some clones; in studies compared against another copy, an unresolved V gene accounts for under half, and the cause of the remainder is not known. For this sample the table gives tens of thousands of clones, of which 70% to 90% were detected only once. The ten biggest clones cover 0.9% to 1.2% of the sample. The trial excluded patients who had a history of autoimmune disease or were on systemic immunosuppression. Peripheral blood for TCR sequencing was drawn from every dose cohort at baseline, at cycle 4 day 1 and at cycle 7 day 1. Samples came from an open-label, multicenter, first-in-human phase I dose-escalation trial of ivuxolimab. Adults with locally advanced or metastatic melanoma, renal cell, hepatocellular, or head and neck squamous cell carcinoma were enrolled in the trial. Before TCR sequencing, CD4+ T cells and CD8+ T cells from peripheral blood were sorted into separate populations.

The V gene is TRBV7-9 and the J gene is TRBJ1-5; the D region possibly corresponds to TRBD1 (6 bases align). The sample was CD4+ or CD8+ T cells sorted from blood, taken in a trial of the OX40 agonist ivuxolimab. The sequence was collected from an adult with an advanced solid tumor such as melanoma, head and neck, liver or kidney cancer. The nucleotides read TGTGCCAGCAGTTACGACAGGTCCGGGCATCAGCCCCAGCATTTT. Its coded protein is CASSYDRSGHQPQHF.